What follows are 9 T cell receptor beta chains derived from one specimen sequenced in a study of T cells after yellow fever vaccination (dated by TCRdb to the late 2010s). The receptor library was made with 5' RACE. TCRdb lists the instrument as Illumina HiSeq 2500. TCRdb reworked the public reads: Q25 trimming with fastp, MiXCR clone assembly, productive beta chains retained. One record per CDR3 amino acid sequence lists the most common genes and DNA. This sample has about 50,000 distinct CDR3 sequences in its table, and roughly 7.5% of those were observed once. The top ten clonotypes cover 28% of the sample. The sample's treatment or condition label, decoded: live attenuated yellow fever vaccine strain. This material consisted of CD8+ T cells sorted from PBMCs, taken more than 13 days after the first yellow fever vaccination. Every receptor here comes from a man between 18 and 35 years old who received the YFV17D yellow fever vaccine.

The sample holds many counts of this clonotype. This chain links TRBV11-2 with TRBJ1-5; tentatively, D is TRBD1 (5 bases). Trimming took 1 base from V and 11 from J, leaving 12 bases between them. The CDR3 length is 13 residues. Looked up from germline, CDR1 is SGHAT and CDR2 is FQNNGV. The CDR3 is CASSLVAGDAQHF. For the CDR3, the DNA is TGTGCCAGCAGCTTAGTCGCGGGGGATGCCCAGCATTTT.

This clonotype has a count of ten or more. The chain couples TRBV7-6 to TRBJ2-1, with D possibly TRBD2 on 5 matching bases. Trimming cost V 6 bases and J 8 bases, with 20 bases left between them. The CDR3 has 15 residues. Germline V gene lookup returns CDR1 SGHVS and CDR2 FNYEAQ. The CDR3 region has the DNA TGTGCCAGCAGTTATGAGGGAGATTCTACAGATGAGCAGTTCTTC. Residues: CASSYEGDSTDEQFF.

Ten or more counts support this clonotype. The chain links TRBV20-1 to TRBJ2-1; D uncertain. The CDR3 covers 14 residues. Germline V CDR1 and CDR2: DFQATT, SNEGSKA (reference sequence). The V and J ends lost 6 bases and 0 bases respectively, with 12 bases between them. The CDR3 DNA follows: TGCAGTGCCCTTTCCATTCACTCCTACAATGAGCAGTTCTTC. The encoded protein is CSALSIHSYNEQFF.

This clonotype was seen many times. The V gene is TRBV5-6, the J gene TRBJ1-1; D is unresolved. The CDR3 has 15 residues. V lost 3 bases and J 5 bases, leaving 17 bases between the germline ends. Germline CDR1 SGHDT, CDR2 YYEEEE. The CDR3 here is CASSYWGAGGTEAFF. CDR3 DNA sequence: TGTGCCAGCAGCTATTGGGGAGCGGGCGGAACTGAAGCTTTCTTT.

The sample holds many counts of this clonotype. The rearrangement links TRBV27 to TRBJ2-4, with 8 bases that match TRBD1. The trim removed 6 bases at V and 6 bases at J, leaving 7 bases unmatched. Germline V lookup: CDR1 MNHEY, CDR2 SMNVEV (reference sequence). The CDR3 consists of 14 residues. CDR3 sequence reads: CASSPRTGPNIQYF. The CDR3 coding sequence is TGTGCCAGCAGCCCAAGGACAGGGCCAAACATTCAGTACTTC.

This clonotype was recorded many times. V usage is TRBV18 and J usage is TRBJ1-6; no reliable D call. The CDR3 length is 12 residues. Trimming pared 2 bases from V and 5 bases from J, leaving 1 base between. CDR1 is KGHSH and CDR2 is LQKENI in the germline V gene. This chain's CDR3 is CASSPDNSPLHF. The CDR3 DNA reads TGTGCCAGCTCACCAGATAATTCACCCCTCCACTTT.

As to this clonotype: This may stem from a read error, because a much larger clone lies one nucleotide away. The genes are TRBV3-1 and TRBJ2-1; tentatively, D is TRBD1 (6 bases). This CDR3 spans 18 amino acids. The V gene's germline CDR1 is LGHDT and CDR2 YNNKEL (reference sequence). V was trimmed by 8 bases and J by 2 bases, leaving 25 bases between them. In DNA form, the CDR3 reads TGTGCCAGCTGTTTCCCTTCAGTACAGGGATTTGCCTACAATGAGCAGTTCTTC. Protein: CASCFPSVQGFAYNEQFF.

This clonotype was seen many times. V is TRBV12-3 or TRBV12-4 and J is TRBJ1-2; the D is unclear. V dropped 2 bases and J dropped 4 bases, with 11 bases sitting between them. CDR3 length equals 14 residues. The CDR3 DNA reads as TGTGCCAGCAGTTTATCGTATGGAACCTATGGCTACACCTTC. Translating gives CASSLSYGTYGYTF.

This clonotype was seen many times. This chain connects TRBV27 to TRBJ1-1, with a weak D call TRBD1 (5 bases). Trimming removed 3 bases at V and 1 base at J, with 9 bases between. Germline CDR1 reads MNHEY; CDR2 reads SMNVEV (reference sequence). This CDR3 is built from 14 residues. As DNA, the CDR3 is TGTGCCAGCAGTTTCTTCGGGACGAACACTGAAGCTTTCTTT. It codes for CASSFFGTNTEAFF.